This T cell receptor beta chain was obtained from a study of CD8 T cells in ankylosing spondylitis. This CDR3 region has 16 residues. Germline V lookup: CDR1 SGHRS, CDR2 YFSETQ. V lost 0 bases and J lost 2, with 13 bases in between. TCRdb re-called the 5' RACE reads with MiXCR, one entry per CDR3 protein. The sample includes about 360,000 distinct CDR3 sequences, around 20% of them seen just once. Sequenced: blood, either unsorted or a sorted T cell fraction (not recorded which). The receptor was isolated from a male donor with ankylosing spondylitis or in good health (not recorded which). The chain joins TRBV5-1 to TRBJ2-3; tentatively, D is TRBD2 (5 bases). This CDR3 reads CASSLVGDTNTDTQYF. The CDR3 DNA follows: TGCGCCAGCAGCTTGGTCGGGGATACTAACACAGATACGCAGTATTTT. The entire variable domain, with the rest obtained from reference TRBV5-1 and TRBJ2-3, is as follows: KAGVTQTPRYLIKTRGQQVTLSCSPISGHRSVSWYQQTPGQGLQFLFEYFSETQRNKGNFPGRFSGRQFSNSRSEMNVSTLELGDSALYLCASSLVGDTNTDTQYFGPGTRLTVL.